The 24 T cell receptor beta chains below all came from one sample that was sequenced in a study of cytomegalovirus exposure and HLA in healthy donors. With 60 Vbeta and 13 Jbeta primers, the PCR was carried out. Libraries were prepared by immunoSEQ multiplex PCR; TCRdb keeps only in-frame clonotypes and omits some of them. The data hold roughly 100,000 clones, with 65% to 80% observed a single time. Sequenced input: PBMCs. The source of these receptors is a woman aged 18-29 years in good health and CMV-seropositive.

The chain carries TRBV19 and TRBJ2-2; D unresolved. The germline V and J ends were trimmed by 1 base and 1 base, with 4 bases remaining between them. This CDR3 has 14 residues. The germline CDR1 and CDR2 sequences are LNHDA and SQIVND (reference sequence). CDR3 in DNA: TGTGCCAGTAGTATAGCGAGGAACACCGGGGAGCTGTTTTTT. Its translation is CASSIARNTGELFF.

This clone was found once. The chain employs TRBV5-1 and TRBJ1-1, with TRBD1 identical over 7 bases. Germline CDR1 reads SGHRS; CDR2 reads YFSETQ. This CDR3 has 18 residues. V shed 4 bases, J shed 0 bases, and the junction held 15 bases outside the gene matches. In DNA form, the CDR3 reads TGCGCCAGCAGCCTGAAGCGCAGGGACAGCCTTCTGAACACTGAAGCTTTCTTT. The encoded protein is CASSLKRRDSLLNTEAFF.

The chain joins TRBV11-3 to TRBJ2-5; tentatively, D is TRBD1 (5 bases). CDR3 length: 14 residues. Trimming took off 5 bases at V and 1 base at J, with 11 bases between the two ends. Germline lookup yields CDR1 SGHNT and CDR2 YENEEA. The CDR3 sequence: CASSLGQGQETQYF. The DNA for the CDR3 is TGTGCCAGCAGCCTAGGGCAGGGCCAAGAGACCCAGTACTTC. The full variable domain, with the rest looked up from reference TRBV11-3 and TRBJ2-5, is EAGVVQSPRYKIIEKKQPVAFWCNPISGHNTLYWYLQNLGQGPELLIRYENEEAVDDSQLPKDRFSAERLKGVDSTLKIQPAELGDSAVYLCASSLGQGQETQYFGPGTRLLVL.

This clone was detected only once. The chain carries TRBV4-1 and TRBJ1-3, with D unclear. The CDR3 runs to 15 residues. V was clipped by 0 bases and J by 1 base, with 7 bases between them. Germline values: CDR1 MGHRA, CDR2 YSYEKL. The CDR3 coding sequence is TGCGCCAGCAGCCAAGATCTGAGTTCTGGAAACACCATATATTTT. This translates into CASSQDLSSGNTIYF.

The chain recombines TRBV27 with TRBJ2-7; TRBD1 might be the D (5 bases). V gave up 0 bases and J gave up 3 bases, with 12 bases separating them. The CDR3 sequence is 15 residues long. Germline-derived CDR1 and CDR2 are MNHEY and SMNVEV (reference sequence). CDR3 bases: TGTGCCAGCAGTTTATCCCCCAGGGATGACTACGAGCAGTACTTC. Its protein product is CASSLSPRDDYEQYF.

This clone was observed a few times. This sequence joins TRBV6-1 and TRBJ1-2; D gene ambiguous. Looked up from germline, CDR1 is MNHNS and CDR2 is SASEGT. This CDR3 comprises 13 residues. V lost 11 bases and J lost 4, with 17 bases in between. The CDR3 nucleotides are TGTGCCGGCGGGGTGTCGGAAAGCTATGGCTACACCTTC. This gives the protein CAGGVSESYGYTF.

The chain couples TRBV21-1 to TRBJ1-1; the listed D gene, TRBD1, was not tested against the DNA. TRBV21-1 is given as a pseudogene. This CDR3 has 20 amino acids. The CDR3 DNA follows: TGTGCCAGCAGCAAAGAACCCTACCCAGGGACAGGGGATGAGGGGACTGAAGCTTTCTTT. The encoded protein is CASSKEPYPGTGDEGTEAFF.

This rearrangement joins TRBV7-3 to TRBJ2-7, with a tentative D call TRBD2 (5 bases). Germline V gives CDR1 SGHTA, CDR2 FQGTGA. This CDR3 spans 15 amino acids. V dropped 5 bases and J dropped 1 base, with 15 bases sitting between them. CDR3 nucleotide sequence: TGTGCCAGCAGCCCCTATGCCACGGGATCCTACGAGCAGTACTTC. Its translation: CASSPYATGSYEQYF.

This clone was detected only once. This chain joins TRBV5-1 and TRBJ1-4; 9 bases are shared with TRBD1. Germline assignment: CDR1 SGHRS and CDR2 YFSETQ. V lost 5 bases, J lost 2 bases, and 4 bases stayed unmatched. This CDR3 has 15 amino acids. The CDR3 DNA reads TGCGCCAGCAGGGGACAGGGATCCACTAATGAAAAACTGTTTTTT. Its translation is CASRGQGSTNEKLFF. Full variable domain (remainder filled in from reference TRBV5-1 and TRBJ1-4): KAGVTQTPRYLIKTRGQQVTLSCSPISGHRSVSWYQQTPGQGLQFLFEYFSETQRNKGNFPGRFSGRQFSNSRSEMNVSTLELGDSALYLCASRGQGSTNEKLFFGSGTQLSVL.

The chain combines TRBV2 with TRBJ2-2, with 7 positions matching TRBD2. The J segment lost 6 bases and the V segment lost 4 bases, leaving 5 bases of the junction unmatched. CDR1 and CDR2 (germline): SNHLY, FYNNEI. This CDR3 comprises 14 residues. CDR3 loop: CASSGDYNAGELFF. The DNA of the CDR3 is TGTGCCAGCAGTGGGGACTACAACGCCGGGGAGCTGTTTTTT.

This chain joins TRBV30 and TRBJ1-5; 8 nucleotides line up with TRBD1. CDR3 length: 14 amino acids. Trimming at V came to 1 base and at J to 4 bases, leaving 3 bases not matched to a gene. The germline V gene encodes CDR1 GTSNPN and CDR2 SVGIG (reference sequence). Written as DNA, the CDR3 is TGTGCCTGGAGTGGCCAGGGGGCGAATCAGCCCCAGCATTTT. Translated: CAWSGQGANQPQHF.

This clone appeared a few times. The chain couples TRBV2 to TRBJ2-7; D call uncertain. V dropped 6 bases and J dropped 6 bases, with 12 bases sitting between them. The V gene's germline CDR1 is SNHLY and CDR2 FYNNEI. This CDR3 region has 12 residues. CDR3 residues: CASRSGPAEQYF. The CDR3, as DNA: TGTGCCAGCAGGTCTGGGCCCGCCGAGCAGTACTTC.

This clone was seen a handful of times. The chain couples TRBV6-1 to TRBJ2-7; possibly TRBD1 for D (5 bases). Looked up from germline, CDR1 is MNHNS and CDR2 is SASEGT. Trimming pared 6 bases from V and 0 bases from J, leaving 15 bases between. The CDR3 is made up of 15 amino acids. In DNA, the CDR3 is TGTGCCAGCAGCCTAGGGGCGATGGGCTCCTACGAGCAGTACTTC. Amino acid sequence: CASSLGAMGSYEQYF.

The genes are TRBV5-6 and TRBJ1-3; D gene uncertain. This CDR3 region has 17 residues. V was pared by 3 bases and J by 7 bases, with 23 bases between. Germline CDR1 reads SGHDT; CDR2 reads YYEEEE. CDR3 DNA: TGTGCCAGCAGCTCGGGAGAGGCCCGCCTAAATGGGAACACCATATATTTT. Translated: CASSSGEARLNGNTIYF.

This chain uses TRBV4-2 with TRBJ2-6; D not resolved. The V and J ends lost 0 bases and 4 bases respectively, with 4 bases between them. The CDR3 runs to 14 residues. In germline, CDR1 is LGHNA, CDR2 YNFKEQ. CDR3 region: CASSQEGGANVLTF. For the CDR3, the DNA is TGTGCCAGCAGCCAAGAGGGCGGGGCCAACGTCCTGACTTTC.

The table lists this clone with a few counts. The J gene is TRBJ1-5, the V gene TRBV5-5; 9 bases are a match to TRBD1. Germline trimming cut 0 bases from V and 3 bases from J; bases unmatched to any gene: 10. The CDR3 has 18 amino acids. The germline CDR1 and CDR2 sequences are SGHKS and YYEKEE (reference sequence). CDR3 loop: CASSLVLRDRVINQPQHF. The CDR3 DNA sequence: TGTGCCAGCAGCTTGGTATTGCGGGACAGGGTGATCAATCAGCCCCAGCATTTT. The entire variable domain, with the rest obtained from reference TRBV5-5 and TRBJ1-5, is as follows: DAGVTQSPTHLIKTRGQQVTLRCSPISGHKSVSWYQQVLGQGPQFIFQYYEKEERGRGNFPDRFSARQFPNYSSELNVNALLLGDSALYLCASSLVLRDRVINQPQHFGDGTRLSIL.

This clone was detected a few times. The chain employs TRBV10-3 and TRBJ2-7, with D possibly matching TRBD1 (6 bases). The CDR3 extends over 14 amino acids. The germline V and J ends were trimmed by 4 bases and 0 bases, with 10 bases remaining between them. Germline V gene sequence: CDR1 ENHRY, CDR2 SYGVKD. The CDR3 protein is CAISATGNSYEQYF. CDR3 sequence (DNA): TGTGCCATCAGTGCCACAGGGAACTCCTACGAGCAGTACTTC.

This clone has just a few counts. V usage is TRBV12-5 and J usage is TRBJ1-3; 8 bases align to TRBD1. Trimming cost V 4 bases and J 0 bases; bases outside gene matches: 5. This CDR3 is 16 amino acids long. Germline CDR1 and CDR2: LGHNT and FRNRAP. The CDR3 DNA reads TGTGCTAGTGGTTCCCCGACAGGGGCCTCTGGAAACACCATATATTTT. It yields the protein CASGSPTGASGNTIYF.

The V gene is TRBV27, the J gene TRBJ2-3; a weak D match, TRBD1 (6 bases). Germline CDR1 MNHEY, CDR2 SMNVEV (reference sequence). Trimming took off 4 bases at V and 10 bases at J, with 12 bases between the two ends. The CDR3 has 12 residues. The CDR3 here is CASSSQGQPQYF. The CDR3 coding sequence is TGTGCCAGCAGTTCACAGGGACAACCGCAGTATTTT.

The J gene is TRBJ1-2, the V gene TRBV30, with D perhaps TRBD1 (5 bases). Trimming stripped 1 base from V and 6 bases from J, with 12 bases between. CDR1 and CDR2 from the germline V gene are GTSNPN and SVGIG (reference sequence). The CDR3 length is 13 residues. CDR3 loop: CAWSGWGGDGYTF. CDR3 nucleotide sequence: TGTGCCTGGAGTGGCTGGGGGGGGGATGGCTACACCTTC.

This chain uses TRBV2 with TRBJ1-1; 11 positions match TRBD1. V lost 3 bases and J lost 5; bases outside the gene matches: 5. Germline V CDR1 and CDR2: SNHLY, FYNNEI. This CDR3 comprises 15 residues. The CDR3 nucleotides read TGTGCCAGCAGTGATGGTGGGACAGGGGGTACTGAAGCTTTCTTT. Protein product: CASSDGGTGGTEAFF. The variable domain in full, completed from reference TRBV2 and TRBJ1-1, reads EPEVTQTPSHQVTQMGQEVILRCVPISNHLYFYWYRQILGQKVEFLVSFYNNEISEKSEIFDDQFSVERPDGSNFTLKIRSTKLEDSAMYFCASSDGGTGGTEAFFGQGTRLTVV.

The chain carries TRBV19 and TRBJ2-5; 8 bases agree with TRBD1. The ends lost 1 base at V and 5 bases at J; junction bases unmatched: 6. Per the germline V gene, CDR1 is LNHDA and CDR2 is SQIVND (reference sequence). The CDR3 is made up of 15 amino acids. CDR3 DNA sequence: TGTGCCAGTAGTATAGTTCAGGGGGCTGGGGAGACCCAGTACTTC. Its protein product is CASSIVQGAGETQYF. Complete variable domain (other parts from reference TRBV19 and TRBJ2-5): DGGITQSPKYLFRKEGQNVTLSCEQNLNHDAMYWYRQDPGQGLRLIYYSQIVNDFQKGDIAEGYSVSREKKESFPLTVTSAQKNPTAFYLCASSIVQGAGETQYFGPGTRLLVL.

This clone appeared a few times. This CDR3 reads CAISPDRKTGELFF. CDR3 nucleotide sequence: TGTGCCATCAGCCCCGACAGGAAAACCGGGGAGCTGTTTTTT. The J gene is TRBJ2-2, the V gene TRBV10-3; perhaps TRBD1 as D (6 bases). Germline V CDR1 and CDR2: ENHRY, SYGVKD. This CDR3 region has 14 residues. Trimming shortened V by 6 bases and J by 5 bases, and 13 bases separated the two germline ends.

The rearrangement links TRBV23-1 to TRBJ2-5, with 10 bases fitting TRBD2. TRBV23-1 is reported as an ORF; its role is uncertain. V shed 8 bases and J 1 base; nucleotides not matched to a gene: 19. This CDR3 region has 19 residues. As DNA, the CDR3 is TGCGCCAGCGCCCCCCTAGCGGGAGTATACATCCTTTTCCAAGAGACCCAGTACTTC. It translates to CASAPLAGVYILFQETQYF.